The TCR beta chain described here comes from a study of cytomegalovirus exposure and HLA in healthy donors. The CDR3 is made up of 15 amino acids. Germline-derived CDR1 and CDR2 are MNHNS and SASEGT. V shed 7 bases and J shed 7 bases, with 20 bases lying between them. Using immunoSEQ multiplex PCR, the repertoire was profiled, and TCRdb retains in-frame clones only, with some absent. Here the sample spans under 200,000 clones, less than 95% being singletons. General study results and limits: Clusters of TCRs from the first cohort tended to co-occur in the 120 validation repertoires (as a later analysis found). Rare TCR sequences predominated, though certain public TCRs were found in many donors.

Details on this clone: Its antigen is unidentified.

This receptor was taken from a woman aged 18-29 years in good health and CMV-seropositive. Input material: PBMCs. The chain joins TRBV6-1 to TRBJ1-5, with D possibly matching TRBD1 (5 bases). DNA for the CDR3: TGTGCCAGCACTCCCGTGACAGACGGTGGGCAGCCCCAGCATTTT. Its protein is CASTPVTDGGQPQHF.